The entry below gives a single T cell receptor beta chain sequence along with its context. The sample belongs to a study of T cell responses to AZD1222 COVID-19 vaccine. Clones were sequenced by immunoSEQ multiplex PCR, and TCRdb holds only the in-frame ones, with some missing. The sample holds 140,000 to 150,000 clones, about 94% seen once. V lost 6 bases, J lost 8 bases, and 11 bases lay in between. The CDR3 is 12 residues long. The rearrangement joins TRBV12-3 or TRBV12-4 to TRBJ2-1; D is possibly TRBD2 (6 bases). Sequences were derived from peripheral blood, sampled on day 0 of AZD1222 vaccination. The sequence derives from an adult in good health. DNA for the CDR3: TGTGCCAGCAGGGGGGGTAGTGATGAGCAGTTCTTC. This encodes CASRGGSDEQFF.